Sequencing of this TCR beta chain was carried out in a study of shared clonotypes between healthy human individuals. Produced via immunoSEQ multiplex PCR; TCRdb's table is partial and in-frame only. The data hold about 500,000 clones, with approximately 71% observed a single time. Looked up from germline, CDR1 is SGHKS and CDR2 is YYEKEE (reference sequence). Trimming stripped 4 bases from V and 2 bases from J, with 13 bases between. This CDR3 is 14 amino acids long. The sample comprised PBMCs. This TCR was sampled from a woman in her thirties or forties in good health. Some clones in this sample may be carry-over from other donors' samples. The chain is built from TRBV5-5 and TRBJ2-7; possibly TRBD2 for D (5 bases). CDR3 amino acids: CASSPEGRTYEQYF. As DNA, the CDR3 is TGTGCCAGCAGCCCCGAGGGCCGGACCTACGAGCAGTACTTC.